These 21 T cell receptor beta chains share one sample of origin, sequenced in a study of shared clonotypes between healthy human individuals. Profiled with immunoSEQ multiplex PCR; TCRdb holds only in-frame clones, not every one. The table has 950,000 to 1,100,000 clones, around 76% seen once. Sequenced material: memory CD4+ T cells sorted from blood. The subset: CD45RA-negative fraction. The origin of the receptors is a man aged 18-30 years in good health.

The CDR3 DNA follows: TGTGCCATCAGTGGGGACCGCACAAACACTGAAGCTTTCTTT. Protein sequence: CAISGDRTNTEAFF. The chain employs TRBV10-3 and TRBJ1-1, with D maybe TRBD1 (5 bases). CDR1 ENHRY and CDR2 SYGVKD come from the germline V gene. This CDR3 contains 14 residues. V gave up 4 bases and J gave up 2 bases, with 11 bases separating them.

The J gene is TRBJ2-5, the V gene TRBV7-9; D remains ambiguous. CDR3 length: 15 amino acids. Trimming removed 1 base at V and 1 base at J, with 10 bases between. In germline, CDR1 is SEHNR, CDR2 FQNEAQ (reference sequence). CDR3 DNA sequence: TGTGCCAGCAGCTTAGACGGAACAGTCCAAGAGACCCAGTACTTC. Translating gives CASSLDGTVQETQYF.

The chain is built from TRBV6-5 and TRBJ2-7; D uncertain. From germline, CDR1 is MNHEY and CDR2 SVGAGI. V lost 4 bases, J lost 3 bases, and 4 bases lay in between. The CDR3 is made up of 11 amino acids. For the CDR3, the DNA is TGTGCCAGCAGTTGGAGCTACGAGCAGTACTTC. This codes for CASSWSYEQYF.

The sample holds one count of this clone. The gene calls are TRBV7-2 and TRBJ2-2; perhaps TRBD1 as D (5 bases). The germline V gene encodes CDR1 SGHTA and CDR2 FQGNSA. This CDR3 spans 15 amino acids. V shed 5 bases and J shed 7 bases, with 17 bases lying between them. This CDR3 is CASSILRQYGGELFF. The CDR3 DNA follows: TGTGCCAGCAGCATTCTTCGACAGTACGGCGGGGAGCTGTTTTTT.

The gene calls are TRBV11-2 and TRBJ2-3; 9 bases are a match to TRBD1. Germline V gives CDR1 SGHAT, CDR2 FQNNGV. The CDR3 has 16 residues. J gave up 3 bases and V 5 bases, and 9 bases lay outside the gene matches. CDR3 in DNA: TGTGCCAGCAGCGTCAACCGGGACAGGGAGACAGATACGCAGTATTTT. It yields the protein CASSVNRDRETDTQYF.

The chain is built from TRBV10-3 and TRBJ1-2; TRBD1 matches at 9 bases. Germline V gene data show CDR1 as ENHRY and CDR2 as SYGVKD. The CDR3 has 12 residues. V trimming: 7 bases; J trimming: 8 bases; junction bases outside the gene matches: 5. The CDR3 DNA reads as TGTGCCATCAATACAGGGGGCGGAGGCTACACCTTC. Amino acids: CAINTGGGGYTF.

The rearrangement joins TRBV5-6 to TRBJ2-1; D gene ambiguous. Between the trimmed V and J ends, which lost 0 bases and 6 bases, there was a span of 7 bases. From germline, CDR1 is SGHDT and CDR2 YYEEEE. CDR3 size: 13 residues. The CDR3 here is CASSLDVANEQFF. The CDR3 DNA is TGTGCCAGCAGCTTGGACGTTGCCAATGAGCAGTTCTTC.

The chain links TRBV19 to TRBJ1-5; D may be TRBD1 (5 bases). CDR1 and CDR2 (germline): LNHDA, SQIVND (reference sequence). V lost 1 base to trimming and J lost 2 bases, with 9 bases between them. This CDR3 is built from 15 residues. The CDR3 region is CASSIAGTGNQPQHF. The CDR3 nucleotides are TGTGCCAGTAGTATAGCCGGGACTGGCAATCAGCCCCAGCATTTT.

The chain links TRBV5-4 to TRBJ2-5, with D possibly TRBD1 on 5 matching bases. This CDR3 is built from 13 residues. Deletions cut 2 bases from V and 3 bases from J, with 8 bases between. The germline V gene encodes CDR1 SGHNT and CDR2 YYREEE (reference sequence). The CDR3 protein is CASSFDSKETQYF. Written as DNA, the CDR3 is TGTGCCAGCAGCTTTGACAGTAAAGAGACCCAGTACTTC.

The chain's CDR3 is CASSPPRTLWDQPQHF. CDR3 nucleotide sequence: TGCGCCAGCAGCCCCCCTCGGACTTTATGGGATCAGCCCCAGCATTTT. The chain has TRBV5-1 and TRBJ1-5; D is uncertain. Germline V lookup: CDR1 SGHRS, CDR2 YFSETQ. The CDR3 loop spans 16 amino acids. V lost 4 bases to trimming and J lost 5 bases, with 19 bases between them.

The rearrangement links TRBV10-2 to TRBJ1-4; D unresolved. V gave up 8 bases and J gave up 8 bases, with 15 bases separating them. CDR1 is WSHSY and CDR2 is SAAADI in the germline V gene. The CDR3 consists of 13 residues. CDR3 region: CASRWAATEKLFF. CDR3 bases: TGCGCCAGCCGATGGGCAGCTACCGAAAAACTGTTTTTT.

The J gene is TRBJ2-5, the V gene TRBV4-3; no clear D gene. CDR3 length equals 15 residues. With 3 bases removed from V and 2 bases from J, the gap between germline ends came to 13 bases. The germline V gene encodes CDR1 LGHNA and CDR2 YSLEER. DNA for the CDR3: TGCGCCAGCAGCCAGCAAGCGCTCCTGCAAGAGACCCAGTACTTC. It specifies CASSQQALLQETQYF.

This clone has a single count. The chain combines TRBV5-1 with TRBJ1-4; 7 nucleotides match TRBD1. Germline-derived CDR1 and CDR2 are SGHRS and YFSETQ. CDR3 length: 16 residues. V lost 4 bases to trimming and J lost 6 bases; unmatched junction nucleotides: 12. The CDR3 region is CASSRGTVTRDEKLFF. The CDR3 DNA reads TGCGCCAGCAGCAGAGGGACAGTAACAAGGGATGAAAAACTGTTTTTT.

The chain joins TRBV2 to TRBJ2-1; 14 bases map to TRBD2. Germline CDR1 and CDR2: SNHLY and FYNNEI. V trimming: 5 bases; J trimming: 0 bases; junction bases outside the gene matches: 6. The CDR3 contains 18 residues. The CDR3 coding sequence is TGTGCCAGCAGTCCTGGACTAGCGGGGGGAATCTCCTACAATGAGCAGTTCTTC. It specifies CASSPGLAGGISYNEQFF.

The genes are TRBV2 and TRBJ2-7; 8 bases line up with TRBD1. The germline V gene has CDR1 SNHLY and CDR2 FYNNEI. Trimming took 4 bases from V and 1 from J; bases not matched to a gene: 6. This CDR3 is 15 amino acids long. Here the CDR3 reads CASSGQGAGSYEQYF. The CDR3 DNA follows: TGTGCCAGCAGTGGCCAGGGGGCGGGATCCTACGAGCAGTACTTC.

This sequence joins TRBV7-2 and TRBJ2-1; TRBD2 matches at 10 bases. The CDR3 consists of 15 residues. The germline V gene has CDR1 SGHTA and CDR2 FQGNSA. Trimming took 2 bases from V and 5 from J; bases not matched to a gene: 3. The DNA of the CDR3 is TGTGCCAGCAGCTTAAGGGGACTAGCGAACAATGAGCAGTTCTTC. This encodes CASSLRGLANNEQFF.

This clone was counted only a few times. The chain recombines TRBV5-1 with TRBJ1-1; 10 bases are shared with TRBD1. J lost 3 bases, V lost 4 bases, and 6 bases had no gene match. This CDR3 is 15 amino acids long. The germline CDR1 and CDR2 sequences are SGHRS and YFSETQ. The chain's CDR3 is CASSTGQGGYTEAFF. CDR3 DNA sequence: TGCGCCAGCAGCACAGGACAGGGGGGGTACACTGAAGCTTTCTTT.

The rearrangement joins TRBV5-6 to TRBJ1-3; no clear D gene. The CDR3 has 17 amino acids. Germline assignment: CDR1 SGHDT and CDR2 YYEEEE. V was trimmed by 0 bases and J by 0 bases, leaving 13 bases between them. The CDR3 reads CASSLAVDLRSGNTIYF. The DNA of the CDR3 is TGTGCCAGCAGCTTGGCAGTTGACTTACGCTCTGGAAACACCATATATTTT.

The chain recombines TRBV18 with TRBJ2-7; tentative D call: TRBD2 (6 bases). Germline CDR1 is KGHSH and CDR2 is LQKENI. This CDR3 spans 15 amino acids. V was shortened by 6 bases and J by 4 bases, with 19 bases between the two germline ends. The DNA for the CDR3 is TGTGCCAGCTCCGGACCACGGGACTTCGCTTACGAGCAGTACTTC. Translating it yields CASSGPRDFAYEQYF. Drawing the rest from reference TRBV18 and TRBJ2-7, the complete variable domain is NAGVMQNPRHLVRRRGQEARLRCSPMKGHSHVYWYRQLPEEGLKFMVYLQKENIIDESGMPKERFSAEFPKEGPSILRIQQVVRGDSAAYFCASSGPRDFAYEQYFGPGTRLTVT.

The CDR3 DNA sequence: TGTGCCAGCAGTTTATGGTCGGGATATGGCTACACCTTC. Protein: CASSLWSGYGYTF. The chain recombines TRBV28 with TRBJ1-2; D unclear. Germline values: CDR1 MDHEN, CDR2 SYDVKM. The germline V and J ends were trimmed by 0 bases and 5 bases, with 7 bases remaining between them. There are 13 residues in the CDR3.

The rearrangement links TRBV7-9 to TRBJ1-1, with a possible D match to TRBD1 (6 bases). Germline V gene lookup returns CDR1 SEHNR and CDR2 FQNEAQ (reference sequence). The CDR3 runs to 13 residues. Trimming removed 6 bases from V and 4 bases from J, with 12 bases in between. The CDR3, as DNA: TGTGCCAGCAGTTTACAGGGCCCCACTGAAGCTTTCTTT. This gives the protein CASSLQGPTEAFF.